This TCR beta chain was retrieved from a study of T cells after yellow fever vaccination. Study findings and constraints: Overlap between CD4 and CD8 compartments was detected for a small share of clonotypes. FACS-sorted repertoires could harbor abundant contaminating bulk-population clonotypes. Compared with primary, the secondary response was weaker and peaked at day 5, not 15.

With regard to this clonotype: The antigen is undetermined.

TCRdb ran MiXCR on the 5' RACE reads and lists one entry per CDR3 protein. The data hold 500,000 to 650,000 distinct CDR3 sequences, with about a sixth observed a single time. The CDR3 is 14 amino acids. Per germline, CDR1 SGHAT and CDR2 FQNNGV. V lost 4 bases, J lost 4 bases, and 3 bases stayed unmatched. The source was PBMCs, collected about 5 days after the first yellow fever vaccination. The clonotype was recovered from a man between 18 and 35 years old who received the YFV17D yellow fever vaccine. The V gene is TRBV11-2, the J gene TRBJ2-3, with 9 bases lining up with TRBD2. CDR3 nucleotide sequence: TGTGCCAGCAGCTGGCGGGGGGGGTCAGATACGCAGTATTTT. Translating gives CASSWRGGSDTQYF.